These T cell receptor beta chains were read from a single sample in a study of blood T cell repertoires in COVID-19. Libraries were prepared by immunoSEQ multiplex PCR; TCRdb keeps only in-frame clonotypes and omits some of them. The sample records roughly 77,000 clones, around four fifths being singletons. The sample taken for sequencing was peripheral blood. These receptors were collected from a human donor in a cohort sampled during active COVID-19. Each CDR3 is given with its conserved first and last residue. D genes are given only for firm matches. Not every row has a clone size; where given, it reads once, few, many or a size class.

clone size,J gene,V gene,D gene,CDR3 DNA,CDR3 protein
-,TRBJ1-1,TRBV5-1,TRBD1,TGCGCCAGCAGCCCCGACAGGGCCCGGACTGAAGCTTTCTTT,CASSPDRARTEAFF
-,TRBJ1-2,TRBV9,TRBD1,TGTGCCAGCAGTCAGGGACAGGGCTATGGCTACACCTTC,CASSQGQGYGYTF
-,TRBJ2-4,TRBV6-2/TRBV6-3,TRBD2,TGTGCCAGCAGTTTAGGACTAGCGGGGACAATAGCCAAAAACATTCAGTACTTC,CASSLGLAGTIAKNIQYF
few,TRBJ1-1,TRBV5-4,-,TGTGCCAGCAGCTTGGGGGGGGGAGTTAACACTGAAGCTTTCTTT,CASSLGGGVNTEAFF
-,TRBJ2-7,TRBV5-4,-,TGTGCCAGCAGCTTGGGAAACCCAGGGGCCTACGAGCAGTACTTC,CASSLGNPGAYEQYF
-,TRBJ2-1,TRBV7-6,-,TGTGCCAGCAGCCCCGACAGCGTCTCCCCCTACAATGAGCAGTTCTTC,CASSPDSVSPYNEQFF
-,TRBJ2-7,TRBV2,TRBD2,TGTGCCAGCAGCCTCAGCGGGGGGATTTCCTACGAGCAGTACTTC,CASSLSGGISYEQYF
-,TRBJ2-5,TRBV29-1,-,TGCAGCGTGAATCCGACGATACGAAGCGGGTCAGAGACCCAGTACTTC,CSVNPTIRSGSETQYF
-,TRBJ2-1,TRBV15,-,TGTGCCACCAGCAGCCACAGGGAGACTGAGCAGTTCTTC,CATSSHRETEQFF
-,TRBJ1-1,TRBV9,TRBD1,TGTGCCAGCAGCAACCGACAGGGGTCCACTGAAGCTTTCTTT,CASSNRQGSTEAFF
-,TRBJ1-2,TRBV12-3/TRBV12-4,-,TGTGCCAGCAGTCACAAGAACTATGGCTACACCTTC,CASSHKNYGYTF
-,TRBJ2-4,TRBV6-5,-,TGTGCCAGCAGCCTCCCTTCTGCGGGGAAAAACATTCAGTACTTC,CASSLPSAGKNIQYF
-,TRBJ1-3,TRBV7-9,-,TGTGCCTCCCCGGGAGCCTCTTCTGGAAACACCATATATTTT,CASPGASSGNTIYF
-,TRBJ2-7,TRBV10-3,TRBD1,TGTGCCATCAGTGAGCACGACAGGGGGTCCTACGAGCAGTACTTC,CAISEHDRGSYEQYF
-,TRBJ2-5,TRBV5-1,TRBD2,TGCGCCAGCCGCTCTACGGGGGGGAGAGAAGAGACCCAGTACTTC,CASRSTGGREETQYF
few,TRBJ2-7,TRBV3-1/TRBV3-2,-,TGTGCCAGCAGCCAAGCCCCTTTTAACCGAGACTCCTACGAGCAGTACTTC,CASSQAPFNRDSYEQYF
-,TRBJ2-6,TRBV18,TRBD1,TGTGCCAGCTCACGAAGAAATGGACAGGGGTGGGACTCTGGGGCCAACGTCCTGACTTTC,CASSRRNGQGWDSGANVLTF